The rows below give T cell receptor beta chains drawn from one sample of a study of vaccination and CD4 T cells after COVID-19. TCRdb reanalysed the PCR reads using MiXCR and keeps one entry per CDR3 protein. This sample has around 15,000 distinct CDR3 sequences, with more than 45% found just once. For these receptors, no antigen is known. The sequenced material came from CD4+ T cells from blood, cultured in vitro. All receptors come from a human donor who had recovered from COVID-19. Each CDR3 is given with its conserved first and last residue.

V	J	CDR3
TRBV11-2	TRBJ2-3	CASSPLGADTQYF
TRBV28	TRBJ2-4	CASSLAGAKNIQYF
TRBV7-2	TRBJ1-2	CASSSQGALGYTF
TRBV29-1	TRBJ1-1	CSANAGGYTEAFF
TRBV5-4	TRBJ2-5	CASSLNRGADQETQYF
TRBV11-3	TRBJ2-1	CASSLDPTVGSF
TRBV18	TRBJ2-1	CASSYRDRPYNEQFF
TRBV28	TRBJ2-7	CASSSRTGGREQYF
TRBV7-6	TRBJ2-2	CASSLVREGRTGELFF
TRBV18	TRBJ1-1	CASSTGQNTEAFF
TRBV6-1	TRBJ1-2	CASSRDLRDGYTF
TRBV11-3	TRBJ1-1	CASSLDPAVRTEAFF
TRBV6-1	TRBJ2-7	CASSERGGPAEQYF
TRBV10-3	TRBJ1-1	CAISADPTGAFF
TRBV6-5	TRBJ2-5	CASSYSSTEIQETQYF
TRBV18	TRBJ2-3	CASSPKPGLETDTQYF
TRBV7-9	TRBJ2-1	CASSPGIAGGPLGPNEQFF
TRBV7-8	TRBJ2-5	CASSVSGETQYF
TRBV7-2	TRBJ1-3	CASSLAPGVGNTIYF
TRBV28	TRBJ2-2	CASSSQDTGELFF
TRBV7-9	TRBJ2-7	CASSLRGGQGAYEQYF
TRBV7-3	TRBJ1-1	CASSLAGVGNTEAFF
TRBV7-2	TRBJ1-3	CASSLSSGNTIYF
TRBV6-1	TRBJ2-1	CASSERGRGEQFF
TRBV7-8	TRBJ2-2	CASSFRGVPGVTGELFF
TRBV7-3	TRBJ1-1	CASSLQGAGNTEAFF
TRBV20-1	TRBJ1-1	CSAGRRTEAFF
TRBV20-1	TRBJ2-7	CSARHMDRGHAEQYF